These 25 T cell receptor beta chains originate from one sample sequenced in a study of T-cell memory formation after mild COVID-19. TCRdb reprocessed the 5' RACE reads via MiXCR and lists one record per CDR3 protein. This table has 110,000 or so distinct CDR3 sequences, around a fifth appearing once. The sample comprised PBMCs or a T cell subset sorted from them (not recorded which). The receptors derive from a young man who had mild COVID-19 (a few samples of this study predate the infection). Cell type and time point are not known.

The V call is TRBV7-9, the J call TRBJ1-1; TRBD1 aligns across 7 bases. The V and J ends lost 0 bases and 4 bases, in that order; junction bases with no gene match: 5. Germline CDR1 reads SEHNR; CDR2 reads FQNEAQ (reference sequence). The CDR3 sequence is 15 residues long. The DNA for the CDR3 is TGTGCCAGCAGCTTAGCGACAGGGCGGGGCACTGAAGCTTTCTTT. Its translation: CASSLATGRGTEAFF.

The genes are TRBV3-1 and TRBJ1-2, with no clear D. The V and J ends lost 0 bases and 2 bases respectively, with 16 bases between them. The CDR3 loop spans 17 amino acids. Germline V gene sequence: CDR1 LGHDT, CDR2 YNNKEL (reference sequence). CDR3 in DNA: TGTGCCAGCAGCCAAGATAGAGGGTGGGTGGCGAACTATGGCTACACCTTC. Amino acids: CASSQDRGWVANYGYTF.

This chain joins TRBV7-9 and TRBJ1-1, with D hard to call. Deletions cut 2 bases from V and 0 bases from J, with 7 bases between. Germline V lookup: CDR1 SEHNR, CDR2 FQNEAQ (reference sequence). The CDR3 sequence is 14 residues long. The CDR3 loop reads CASSLRRLNTEAFF. In DNA, the CDR3 is TGTGCCAGCAGCTTACGGCGCTTGAACACTGAAGCTTTCTTT.

The table lists this clonotype with a few counts. The rearrangement uses TRBV28 and TRBJ2-7; D remains unclear. Per the germline V gene, CDR1 is MDHEN and CDR2 is SYDVKM. The CDR3 has 14 residues. V was trimmed by 6 bases and J by 2 bases, leaving 14 bases between them. The CDR3 DNA reads TGTGCCAGCAGCCCGCTACAAAGCGCCTACGAGCAGTACTTC. This gives the protein CASSPLQSAYEQYF.

For the CDR3, the DNA is TGTGCCAGCAGCTTAGGTACAGGGCCCGGCTACACCTTC. Translated: CASSLGTGPGYTF. V is TRBV13 and J is TRBJ1-2; weak D call: TRBD1 (6 bases). The CDR3 has 13 amino acids. The germline V gene encodes CDR1 PRHDT and CDR2 FYEKMQ (reference sequence). V lost 0 bases to trimming and J lost 8 bases, with 10 bases between them.

The chain carries TRBV19 and TRBJ1-2; 7 bases map to TRBD1. Germline CDR1 LNHDA, CDR2 SQIVND (reference sequence). This CDR3 region has 13 residues. Trimming removed 7 bases from V and 5 bases from J; junction bases left unmatched: 7. The CDR3 DNA reads TGTGCCAGTAAAACGACAGGGCCTTATGGCTACACCTTC. This encodes CASKTTGPYGYTF.

The rearrangement joins TRBV7-2 to TRBJ2-7; D might be TRBD1 (6 bases). Germline V gene sequence: CDR1 SGHTA, CDR2 FQGNSA. Trimming left V 3 bases short and J 7 bases short, with 13 bases between. The CDR3 has 13 residues. CDR3 nucleotide sequence: TGTGCCAGCAGCTTCCTCAACAGGGCTGAGCAGTACGTC. Translation: CASSFLNRAEQYV.

This clonotype was observed at least ten times. The V and J genes are TRBV14 and TRBJ2-7; a possible D gene is TRBD2 (6 bases). The germline V gene has CDR1 SGHDN and CDR2 FVKESK. Between the trimmed V and J ends, which lost 4 bases and 1 base, there was a span of 11 bases. The CDR3 spans 14 residues. CDR3: CASSPEGFSYEQYF. The CDR3 region has the DNA TGTGCCAGCAGCCCGGAGGGCTTTTCCTACGAGCAGTACTTC.

In this sample, this clonotype turned up a few times. The J gene is TRBJ1-1, the V gene TRBV7-9; D gene ambiguous. Germline lookup yields CDR1 SEHNR and CDR2 FQNEAQ (reference sequence). This CDR3 is built from 12 residues. V lost 3 bases to trimming and J lost 4 bases, with 6 bases between them. The CDR3 coding sequence is TGTGCCAGCAGCTTGGTGTTCACTGAAGCTTTCTTT. Translated: CASSLVFTEAFF.

This clonotype was detected a few times. J is TRBJ1-2 and V is TRBV6-5; D perhaps matches TRBD1 (5 bases). This CDR3 is built from 17 residues. Germline V CDR1 and CDR2: MNHEY, SVGAGI. With 0 bases removed from V and 5 bases from J, the gap between germline ends came to 19 bases. CDR3 bases: TGTGCCAGCAGTTACTCGGGCAGGGAGGCGGACCGATATGGCTACACCTTC. It yields the protein CASSYSGREADRYGYTF.

The rearrangement uses TRBV12-3 or TRBV12-4 and TRBJ2-3; D is possibly TRBD2 (6 bases). The CDR3 loop spans 16 amino acids. Trimming cost V 6 bases and J 6 bases, with 22 bases left between them. DNA for the CDR3: TGTGCCAGCAGCTTACGGGAGTTGGGGAAGGTGGATACGCAGTATTTT. It translates to CASSLRELGKVDTQYF.

The rearrangement uses TRBV5-1 and TRBJ1-2; 8 nucleotides agree with TRBD1. The CDR3 runs to 16 residues. Trimming took 4 bases from V and 1 from J; bases not matched to a gene: 9. Germline-derived CDR1 and CDR2 are SGHRS and YFSETQ. Written as DNA, the CDR3 is TGCGCCAGCAGCAGTACCGGGACAGGTGATAACTATGGCTACACCTTC. It codes for CASSSTGTGDNYGYTF.

This sequence joins TRBV12-3 or TRBV12-4 and TRBJ2-6; D is unresolved. Trimming removed 6 bases from V and 2 bases from J, with 14 bases in between. The CDR3 has 16 amino acids. CDR3 DNA sequence: TGTGCCAGCAGCCCCGCACGGCACGCTGGGGCCAACGTCCTGACTTTC. Amino acid sequence: CASSPARHAGANVLTF.

This clonotype was observed a few times. CDR3 DNA sequence: TGTGCCAGCAGCCCTACAGGGACCGGGGAGCTGTTTTTT. Translating it yields CASSPTGTGELFF. The chain combines TRBV5-4 with TRBJ2-2, with a tentative D call TRBD1 (6 bases). Germline CDR1 SGHNT, CDR2 YYREEE (reference sequence). Trimming took off 4 bases at V and 5 bases at J, with 9 bases between the two ends. The CDR3 loop spans 13 amino acids. Based on the CDR3 plus reference TRBV5-4 and TRBJ2-2, the full variable domain is ETGVTQSPTHLIKTRGQQVTLRCSSQSGHNTVSWYQQALGQGPQFIFQYYREEENGRGNFPPRFSGLQFPNYSSELNVNALELDDSALYLCASSPTGTGELFFGEGSRLTVL.

J is TRBJ2-2 and V is TRBV7-9; D possibly corresponds to TRBD1 (6 bases). Germline V lookup: CDR1 SEHNR, CDR2 FQNEAQ (reference sequence). This CDR3 region has 14 residues. The V gene lost 6 bases and the J gene lost 5 bases, with 13 bases spanning the gap. The CDR3, as DNA: TGTGCCAGCAGAGGCGGACAGCTGACCGGGGAGCTGTTTTTT. Amino acid sequence: CASRGGQLTGELFF.

This clonotype occurred a few times. This sequence joins TRBV6-5 and TRBJ2-3; 7 bases fit TRBD1. Germline V CDR1 and CDR2: MNHEY, SVGAGI. J was trimmed by 1 base and V by 2 bases; bases with no gene match: 0. This CDR3 contains 14 residues. The CDR3 spells CASSYGQGTDTQYF. The CDR3 DNA reads TGTGCCAGCAGTTACGGACAGGGCACAGATACGCAGTATTTT.

With respect to this clonotype: Germline and junction disagree at one end, which may indicate a read error. CDR3 sequence reads: CASSPSTGIYQPQHF. The CDR3, as DNA: TGTGCCAGCAGCCCCTCGACAGGGATCTATCAACCCCAGCATTTT. V and J are TRBV11-2 and TRBJ1-5, with 7 positions matching TRBD1. From germline, CDR1 is SGHAT and CDR2 FQNNGV. This CDR3 is 15 amino acids long.

V gene TRBV4-1 combines with J gene TRBJ2-5; D is ambiguous. V lost 1 base and J 4 bases, leaving 7 bases between the germline ends. CDR1 MGHRA and CDR2 YSYEKL come from the germline V gene. This CDR3 spans 13 amino acids. CDR3: CASSQVGIETQYF. The CDR3 nucleotides are TGCGCCAGCAGCCAAGTGGGGATAGAGACCCAGTACTTC.

This clonotype was observed a handful of times. This rearrangement joins TRBV4-2 to TRBJ2-2; D unresolved. Per the germline V gene, CDR1 is LGHNA and CDR2 is YNFKEQ. Trimming pared 4 bases from V and 4 bases from J, leaving 10 bases between. The CDR3 consists of 14 residues. Written as DNA, the CDR3 is TGTGCCAGCAGCCGGTCGGCCTCCACCGGGGAGCTGTTTTTT. It specifies CASSRSASTGELFF.

V gene TRBV6-5 combines with J gene TRBJ2-1, with 7 bases aligning to TRBD1. Germline values: CDR1 MNHEY, CDR2 SVGAGI. This CDR3 region has 14 residues. Trimming took 0 bases from V and 15 from J; bases not matched to a gene: 11. CDR3 in DNA: TGTGCCAGCAGTTACTCGAGACAGGGAGAGAGTACGTTCTTC. Translation: CASSYSRQGESTFF.

The chain carries TRBV7-9 and TRBJ2-7; D is possibly TRBD1 (7 bases). Germline assignment: CDR1 SEHNR and CDR2 FQNEAQ (reference sequence). V was pared by 5 bases and J by 0 bases, with 17 bases between. The CDR3 runs 16 residues. DNA for the CDR3: TGTGCCAGCAGCCAGGGGGAGGCCTCGAACTCCTACGAGCAGTACTTC. The encoded protein is CASSQGEASNSYEQYF.

This clonotype was picked up a small number of times. The rearrangement joins TRBV18 to TRBJ1-6, with 11 bases fitting TRBD1. Germline CDR1 and CDR2: KGHSH and LQKENI. The CDR3 sequence is 15 residues long. V lost 6 bases to trimming and J lost 10 bases; unmatched junction nucleotides: 8. Written as DNA, the CDR3 is TGTGCCAGCTCGTCCGGGGGACAGGGGGGGTCACCCCTCCACTTT. Its translation: CASSSGGQGGSPLHF.

This clonotype occurred a few times. The chain uses TRBV6-5 and TRBJ2-2, with unresolved D. V was pared by 6 bases and J by 6 bases, with 11 bases between. The length of the CDR3 is 13 residues. Germline V lookup: CDR1 MNHEY, CDR2 SVGAGI. The CDR3 bases are TGTGCCAGCAGCCTGCTGGCGGCCGGGGAGCTGTTTTTT. This gives the protein CASSLLAAGELFF.

The V and J genes are TRBV4-3 and TRBJ2-1, with a possible D match to TRBD1 (6 bases). The CDR3 covers 13 residues. Trimming removed 6 bases from V and 6 bases from J, with 12 bases in between. CDR1 is LGHNA, CDR2 YSLEER, per germline. The CDR3 spells CASSRQGRNEQFF. The CDR3 DNA reads TGCGCCAGCAGTCGGCAGGGGCGCAATGAGCAGTTCTTC.

The V and J genes are TRBV29-1 and TRBJ2-3; weak D call: TRBD2 (6 bases). The CDR3 is 12 residues long. Germline V gene sequence: CDR1 SQVTM, CDR2 ANQGSEA. V was clipped by 0 bases and J by 6 bases, with 7 bases between them. The CDR3 sequence: CSVEDGGDTQYF. The CDR3 DNA sequence: TGCAGCGTTGAAGATGGAGGGGATACGCAGTATTTT.